This passage covers 8 T cell receptor beta chains from one sample sequenced in a study of T cell responses to AZD1222 COVID-19 vaccine (dated by TCRdb to the early 2020s). The time point label here, explained by the study, means: about 28 days (+/-7) after the second vaccine dose. Libraries were constructed by the immunoSEQ multiplex PCR assay. Sourced from immuneACCESS, this table was stored by TCRdb with only in-frame sequences that have V and J called. A share of the clones is absent; for the studies checked, an unresolved V gene accounts for under half, and the remainder has no known explanation. This sample holds about 180,000 clones; around 90% were observed only once. Clones ranked in the top ten supply approximately 10% of the sample. The sample consisted of peripheral blood, taken 28 days after the second AZD1222 dose. Source of these receptors: an adult who received the AZD1222 COVID-19 vaccine.

As regards this clone: No conserved phenylalanine or tryptophan ends this CDR3, so it is likely a read error. Because the CDR3's place on the DNA is in doubt, the DNA is left out and the CDR3 is given as listed by TCRdb. The chain carries TRBV11-3 and TRBJ1-1. 13 amino acids form the CDR3, both terminal residues included. Germline V gene lookup returns CDR1 SGHNT and CDR2 YENEEA. The CDR3: CASSIDPDFQTPL.

The chain has TRBV19 and TRBJ2-7; 8 positions agree with TRBD1. Germline V gives CDR1 LNHDA, CDR2 SQIVND (reference sequence). The CDR3 totals 15 residues. The J segment lost 0 bases and the V segment lost 6 bases, leaving 7 bases of the junction unmatched. Here the CDR3 reads CASSPGQGPSYEQYF. The CDR3, as DNA: TGTGCCAGTAGCCCCGGACAGGGCCCCTCCTACGAGCAGTACTTC.

The rearrangement uses TRBV7-9 and TRBJ1-3; D gene uncertain. This CDR3 has 17 residues. Trimming cost V 2 bases and J 2 bases, with 16 bases left between them. The V gene's germline CDR1 is SEHNR and CDR2 FQNEAQ (reference sequence). CDR3: CASSLRGQAGAGNTIYF. The CDR3 DNA is TGTGCCAGCAGCTTACGGGGTCAGGCGGGAGCTGGAAACACCATATATTTT. The entire variable domain, with the rest obtained from reference TRBV7-9 and TRBJ1-3, is as follows: DTGVSQNPRHKITKRGQNVTFRCDPISEHNRLYWYRQTLGQGPEFLTYFQNEAQLEKSRLLSDRFSAERPKGSFSTLEIQRTEQGDSAMYLCASSLRGQAGAGNTIYFGEGSWLTVV.

The V and J genes are TRBV6-1 and TRBJ2-2, with D tentatively TRBD1 (6 bases). V was pared by 6 bases and J by 5 bases, with 10 bases between. The length of the CDR3 is 13 residues. From germline, CDR1 is MNHNS and CDR2 SASEGT. CDR3: CASRSTGTGELFF. The CDR3, as DNA: TGTGCCAGCAGGTCCACAGGGACCGGGGAGCTGTTTTTT.

V and J are TRBV11-2 and TRBJ2-7, with 8 bases fitting TRBD2. The CDR3 extends over 15 amino acids. Germline trimming cut 2 bases from V and 2 bases from J; bases unmatched to any gene: 5. Germline V gene sequence: CDR1 SGHAT, CDR2 FQNNGV. CDR3 bases: TGTGCCAGCAGCTTATGGGTAGCGGGGACCTACGAGCAGTACTTC. Translated, it gives CASSLWVAGTYEQYF.

This clone has a handful of counts. This chain joins TRBV3-1 (or the pseudogene TRBV3-2) and TRBJ2-7; D is perhaps TRBD1 (7 bases). V lost 4 bases, J lost 5 bases, and 21 bases lay in between. CDR3 length: 16 residues. The germline V gene has CDR1 LGHDT and CDR2 YNNKEL (reference sequence). The CDR3 is CASSLYPTGRGDEQYF. The CDR3 nucleotides read TGTGCCAGCAGCCTGTACCCGACAGGGCGGGGAGACGAGCAGTACTTC.

The gene calls are TRBV6-5 and TRBJ1-4; the D gene is possibly TRBD1 (5 bases). Between the trimmed V and J ends, which lost 6 bases and 1 base, there was a span of 12 bases. The CDR3 is 15 residues long. CDR1 is MNHEY and CDR2 is SVGAGI in the germline V gene. CDR3 residues: CASRQDGITNEKLFF. The CDR3 DNA follows: TGTGCCAGCAGACAGGACGGGATAACTAATGAAAAACTGTTTTTT.

This sequence joins TRBV11-3 and TRBJ2-5; TRBD1 might be the D (5 bases). The V gene lost 2 bases and the J gene lost 1 base, with 11 bases spanning the gap. The CDR3 runs to 15 residues. From germline, CDR1 is SGHNT and CDR2 YENEEA. CDR3 in amino acids: CASSLRTGGQETQYF. The DNA for the CDR3 is TGTGCCAGCAGCTTAAGAACAGGTGGCCAAGAGACCCAGTACTTC. Based on the CDR3 plus reference TRBV11-3 and TRBJ2-5, the full variable domain is EAGVVQSPRYKIIEKKQPVAFWCNPISGHNTLYWYLQNLGQGPELLIRYENEEAVDDSQLPKDRFSAERLKGVDSTLKIQPAELGDSAVYLCASSLRTGGQETQYFGPGTRLLVL.